This TCR beta chain emerged from a study of T cell repertoires in cytomegalovirus infection (dated by TCRdb to the late 2010s). Study-level background: Because public TCR beta signatures pointed to carriage of CMV infection together with the matching HLA type, the HLA type of each donor mattered for the analysis.

In the germline V gene (reference sequence), CDR1 corresponds to SEHNR and CDR2 to FQNEAQ. There are 12 amino acids in the CDR3, from cysteine to phenylalanine inclusive. Only CDR3 DNA is held: 36 bases, read in frame from base 1. The trim is 4 bases for V and 18 bases for J, with a gap of 16 bases between the germline ends. This clonotype was detected a few times. There is no known antigen for this receptor. No much larger clone exists at a distance of one base, and base qualities are not known. Summary of the overall study and its limitations: Carriers of CMV infection plus the relevant HLA type were discriminated by the cumulative frequency of public TCR beta family members in the study cohort and in an independent approximately 350-donor cohort. The ex vivo response was dominated by HLA-C-restricted CMV-specific TCR beta clonotypes, which also provided the single most frequent clonotype in two of eight donors.

TCRdb lists the instrument as Illumina HiSeq 1500. TCRdb trimmed the raw reads at Q25, called clones with MiXCR and kept productive beta chains. When rows share a CDR3 protein, they turn into one entry using the most common DNA and genes. This sample lists nearly 550,000 distinct CDR3 sequences; 16% were detected once. The ten largest make up about 24% of the sample. The sequenced material came from CD8+ T cells from PBMCs. The sequence came from a human donor in good health (CMV status not recorded). Some clones in this sample may be carry-over from other donors' samples. The chain uses TRBV7-9 and TRBJ1-6, with an unclear D gene assignment. The nucleotides read TGTGCCAGCAGCTCTTACGATCGCGATGCCCACTTT. This sequence encodes CASSSYDRDAHF.